This record covers a single T cell receptor (beta chain). This clonotype was recorded many times. This receptor's antigen is unknown. No much larger clonotype is one base removed from it; base qualities were not supplied. The data stem from a study of post-analysis software for immune sequencing data (dated by TCRdb to the mid-2010s). Some background on the complete study: Recorded disease courses included relapsing-remitting, secondary progressive and progressive-relapsing multiple sclerosis, with some patients lacking subtype annotation. Patient repertoires were compared against about a dozen previously published healthy control repertoires from donors aged roughly 6 to 26 years. A subset of samples was prepared in parallel using single-end sample barcoding, then pooled and co-amplified after Illumina adapter ligation. The paper as a whole reports these results and caveats: When samples were clustered directly using the F measure, samples prepared in the same batch co-clustered strongly, which prompted a batch-effect correction. Compared with controls, multiple sclerosis patients had significantly lower normalized Chao1 diversity, a finding suggesting substantial peripheral T-cell clonal expansion. The multiple sclerosis patient group was slightly younger than the control group.

TCR beta repertoires were profiled from peripheral blood of approximately 13 young patients with multiple sclerosis to demonstrate the VDJtools post-analysis software. The multiple sclerosis patients were children and adolescents ranging in age from roughly 6 to 15 years. The protocol used for the library was PCR. The instrument given in TCRdb is Illumina HiSeq 2500. To reduce PCR and sequencing biases, unique molecular identifiers were incorporated into the TCR beta cDNA libraries. Every 1 to 10 million input T cells yielded approximately 500,000 cDNA molecules, meaning each molecule approximated one T cell. The same protocol used for the earlier healthy control dataset was applied to prepare and sequence the patient libraries. Samples belonging to the same batch were prepared together, multiplexed and sequenced on a shared HiSeq lane. As for the original processing: Raw barcoded reads were processed with MIGEC, and single-read molecular identifier groups were discarded before consensus assembly and CDR3 extraction. VDJtools was used for post-analysis of the clonotype tables, and diversity was normalized by down-sampling every dataset to the size of the smallest sample. To correct batch-related cross-sample contamination, repertoire overlap clustering matched CDR3 amino acid sequences but not nucleotide sequences. The public reads were reanalyzed by TCRdb: fastp trimming at Q25, MiXCR alignment, in-frame beta chains only. Rows with one shared CDR3 protein collapse into an entry with the most common genes and DNA. What appears here as the V and J calls and clone size reflects TCRdb's work, not the paper's. This sample lists roughly 180,000 distinct CDR3 sequences; around 28% were detected once. The ten largest clones capture roughly 1.6% of the sample.

The sample taken for sequencing was blood. The receptor was isolated from a girl aged 10-17 years with multiple sclerosis.

The CDR3 region: CASSLTSVTREQFF. The DNA sequence is TGCGCCAGCAGCTTGACTAGCGTGACACGGGAGCAGTTCTTC. This receptor chain uses TRBV5-1 and TRBJ2-1; 7 nucleotides in the junction match TRBD2. The CDR3 has 14 amino acids, counting the end cysteine and phenylalanine. Only CDR3 DNA remains: 42 bases, in frame from the first base. CDR1 is given as SGHRS and CDR2 as YFSETQ, both from the germline V gene. Trimming removed 1 base from V and 10 bases from J; the gene matches leave 8 bases unexplained.